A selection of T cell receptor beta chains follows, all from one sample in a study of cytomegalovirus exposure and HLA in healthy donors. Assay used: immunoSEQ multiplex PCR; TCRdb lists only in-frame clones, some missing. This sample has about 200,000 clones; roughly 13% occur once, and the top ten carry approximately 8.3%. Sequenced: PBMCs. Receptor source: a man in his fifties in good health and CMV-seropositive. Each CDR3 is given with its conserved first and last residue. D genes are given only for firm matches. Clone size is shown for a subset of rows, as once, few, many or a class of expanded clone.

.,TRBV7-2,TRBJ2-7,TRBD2,TGTGCCAGCAGCTTTAGCGGGGGTCTCGAGCAGTGCTTC,CASSFSGGLEQCF
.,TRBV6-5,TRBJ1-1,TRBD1,TGTGCCGTCCGGACAGGTCGTAACACTGAAGCTTTCTTT,CAVRTGRNTEAFF
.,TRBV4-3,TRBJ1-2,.,TGCGCCAGCAGCCAAACCCCCGGAGGGCAAGGAGGCTACACCTTC,CASSQTPGGQGGYTF
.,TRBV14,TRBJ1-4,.,TGTGCCAGCAGCCAAAGAAGGAACGGCGAGGAAGTTTACGGAAATGAAAAACTGTTTTTT,CASSQRRNGEEVYGNEKLFF
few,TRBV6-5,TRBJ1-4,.,TGTGCCAGCAGTTCCATTTTTAATGAAAAACTGTTTTTT,CASSSIFNEKLFF
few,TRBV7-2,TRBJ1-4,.,TGTGCCAGCAGCTCACGGGGTGAAAAACTGTTTTTT,CASSSRGEKLFF
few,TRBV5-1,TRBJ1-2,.,TGCGCCAGCAGCCTAGACCTTAAGGTGGGCTACACCTTC,CASSLDLKVGYTF
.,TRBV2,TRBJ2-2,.,TGTGCCAGCAGCCGAAAGACAGGCGCGAACACCGGGGAGCTGTTTTTT,CASSRKTGANTGELFF
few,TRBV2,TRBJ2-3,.,TGTGCCAGCAGTGAATTGGTTAGTAGCACAGATACGCAGTATTTT,CASSELVSSTDTQYF
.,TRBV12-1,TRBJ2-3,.,TGTGCCAGCAGCCCTCCCGGGACAGGATGTGGGGATACGCAGTATTTT,CASSPPGTGCGDTQYF
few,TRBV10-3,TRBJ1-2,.,TGTGCCATCAGTCCCCAAGGGGTGGGGTACACCTTC,CAISPQGVGYTF
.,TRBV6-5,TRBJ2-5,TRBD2,TGTGCCAGCAGTTTAGAGCGGGGGGGCTTCCCGACCCAGTACTTC,CASSLERGGFPTQYF
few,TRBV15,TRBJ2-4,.,TGTGCCACCAGCAGAGGGGACGGGGGGCCCCCCATTCAGTACTTC,CATSRGDGGPPIQYF
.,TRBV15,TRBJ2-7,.,TGTGCCACCAGAAGCACACAGAGAAGGATCTACGAGCAGTACTTC,CATRSTQRRIYEQYF
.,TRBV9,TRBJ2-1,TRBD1,TGTGCCAGCAGCCTATGGGACAGGGGAACCCACAATGAGCAGTTCTTC,CASSLWDRGTHNEQFF
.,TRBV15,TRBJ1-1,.,TGTGCCACCAGCAGTCCGGACTACCAGAACACTGAAGCTTTCTTT,CATSSPDYQNTEAFF
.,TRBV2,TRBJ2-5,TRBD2,TGTGCCAGCTGGACTAGCGGGGGGGAGAGCCAAGAGACCCAGTACTTC,CASWTSGGESQETQYF
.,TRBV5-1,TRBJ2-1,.,TGCGCCAGCAGCGTCGACATTACCTCCTACAATGAGCAGTTCTTC,CASSVDITSYNEQFF
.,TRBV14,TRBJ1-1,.,TGTGCCAGCAGCCAAGATTCCGTCGGGAATGAAGCTTTCTTT,CASSQDSVGNEAFF
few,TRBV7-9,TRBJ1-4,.,TGTGCCAGCAGCTTCTATTTATCGGGAACTGAAAAACTGTTTTTT,CASSFYLSGTEKLFF
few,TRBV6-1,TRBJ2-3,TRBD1,TGTGCCAGCAGTGCCAAGGTACAGGGGATTCGGGCAGATACGCAGTATTTT,CASSAKVQGIRADTQYF
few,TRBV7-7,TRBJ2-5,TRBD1,TGTGCCAGCAGCTTAGGACAGGGACCCAAGACCCAGTACTTC,CASSLGQGPKTQYF
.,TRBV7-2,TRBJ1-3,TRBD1,TGTGCCAGCAGCCCGGGACAGGGATGGAGCTCTGGAAACACCATATATTTT,CASSPGQGWSSGNTIYF
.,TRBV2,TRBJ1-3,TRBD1,TGTGCCAGCAGGGGACAGCCAAGCTCTGGAAACACCATATATTTT,CASRGQPSSGNTIYF
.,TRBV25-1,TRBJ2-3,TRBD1,TGTGCCAGCAGGCAAGACAGGGCGGGCCCAGATACGCAGTATTTT,CASRQDRAGPDTQYF
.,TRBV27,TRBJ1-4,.,TGTGCCAGCAGTTTCTTAGGGGCAACTAATGAAAAACTGTTTTTT,CASSFLGATNEKLFF